The source of this T cell receptor (beta chain) is a study of T-cell reconstitution after alpha-beta-depleted transplantation in children. Preparing the TCRbeta library involved the use of unique molecular identifiers. TCRdb recomputed calls from the PCR reads with MiXCR, one row per CDR3 protein. Among fewer than 700,000 distinct CDR3 sequences, 13% were seen once, and the ten largest hold around 2.2%. Germline values: CDR1 ENHRY, CDR2 SYGVKD. Between the trimmed V and J ends, which lost 5 bases and 5 bases, there was a span of 13 bases. CDR3 length: 14 amino acids. This clonotype was detected a few times.

This chain links TRBV10-3 with TRBJ1-5; unclear D gene. The specimen comprised PBMCs, mostly from graft donor cells, sampled 360 days after TCRalphabeta/CD19-depleted stem cell transplant. The sequence was obtained from a male patient between 5 and 17 years old who had a stem cell transplant for acute myeloid leukemia, so the T cells may come from the graft donor. The CDR3 DNA reads TGTGCCATCAGTTCTCATAGTTCGGATCAGCCCCAGCATTTT. It is translated as CAISSHSSDQPQHF.